These 21 T cell receptor beta chains were sequenced from one sample in a study of response to subunit inactivated influenza vaccine. TCRdb passed the RT-PCR reads through MiXCR, listing each CDR3 protein once. The sample shows about 530,000 distinct CDR3 sequences, approximately 13% of them seen only once. Specimen: PBMCs from blood, collected 45 days after vaccination. These receptors came from a man aged 50 to 60 who received an inactivated influenza vaccine.

The chain uses TRBV29-1 and TRBJ2-1; 11 nucleotides match TRBD1. CDR1 and CDR2 (germline): SQVTM, ANQGSEA. V was pared by 3 bases and J by 6 bases, with 4 bases of the junction left unmatched. The CDR3 totals 14 residues. The CDR3 DNA follows: TGCAGCGTTGAGGGACAGGGGGGCCTCAATGAGCAGTTCTTC. Its protein product is CSVEGQGGLNEQFF.

This clonotype has just a few counts. This sequence joins TRBV7-2 and TRBJ2-5; 9 bases agree with TRBD2. J lost 5 bases, V lost 5 bases, and 15 bases had no gene match. In germline, CDR1 is SGHTA, CDR2 FQGNSA. This CDR3 contains 17 residues. CDR3 sequence: CASSAVPLTSGRETQYF. CDR3 DNA: TGTGCCAGCAGCGCGGTCCCGTTGACTAGCGGTAGGGAGACCCAGTACTTC.

The DNA for the CDR3 is TGTGCCAGCAGCCAAGTGGGACTATCGGAGACCCAGTACTTC. Translation: CASSQVGLSETQYF. The rearrangement uses TRBV4-2 and TRBJ2-5; 7 nucleotides align to TRBD2. Germline CDR1 and CDR2: LGHNA and YNFKEQ. Losses at the gene ends were 1 base for V and 5 bases for J; bases not matched to a gene: 4. The CDR3 extends over 14 amino acids.

This clonotype turned up a few times. The rearrangement links TRBV4-2 to TRBJ2-3, with 9 bases lining up with TRBD2. With V trimmed by 4 bases and J by 1 base, 9 bases remained unmatched. Germline V gives CDR1 LGHNA, CDR2 YNFKEQ. The CDR3 contains 17 residues. The CDR3 protein is CASSPRFSGSGTDTQYF. CDR3 bases: TGTGCCAGCAGCCCCAGATTTAGCGGGAGCGGCACAGATACGCAGTATTTT.

The chain is built from TRBV28 and TRBJ2-7; D gene uncertain. The CDR3 runs to 13 residues. CDR1 MDHEN and CDR2 SYDVKM come from the germline V gene. V was cut by 1 base and J by 1 base, with 5 bases left in between. The CDR3 DNA follows: TGTGCCAGCAGTTTATACCTTTCCTACGAGCAGTACTTC. Encoded protein: CASSLYLSYEQYF.

The chain has TRBV14 and TRBJ2-1; 12 bases line up with TRBD2. Germline V gene data show CDR1 as SGHDN and CDR2 as FVKESK. V gave up 5 bases and J gave up 11 bases; unmatched junction bases: 4. The CDR3 loop spans 13 amino acids. In nucleotides, the CDR3 is TGTGCCAGCAGCTGGACTAGCGGGGAGAAGCAGTTCTTC. Amino acid sequence: CASSWTSGEKQFF.

This chain connects TRBV12-3 or TRBV12-4 to TRBJ2-1; 9 bases line up with TRBD2. This CDR3 region has 14 residues. J gave up 4 bases and V 3 bases, and 1 base lay outside the gene matches. CDR3 coding DNA: TGTGCCAGCAGTTTGCGGGAGGGTTACAATGAGCAGTTCTTC. Its translation: CASSLREGYNEQFF.

This chain connects TRBV2 to TRBJ2-5; D call uncertain. The germline V gene has CDR1 SNHLY and CDR2 FYNNEI. V was trimmed by 5 bases and J by 10 bases, leaving 14 bases between them. CDR3 length: 12 residues. For the CDR3, the DNA is TGTGCCAGCAGTTTAACCGACAAAAGCCAGTACTTC. This encodes CASSLTDKSQYF.

V usage is TRBV7-2 and J usage is TRBJ2-1; 10 positions match TRBD2. Germline V gene lookup returns CDR1 SGHTA and CDR2 FQGNSA. Trimming removed 6 bases from V and 12 bases from J; junction bases left unmatched: 5. The CDR3 contains 12 residues. The CDR3 sequence is CASSTSGRGQFF. CDR3 DNA: TGTGCCAGCAGTACGAGCGGGAGGGGGCAGTTCTTC.

This clonotype was counted at least ten times. The J gene is TRBJ2-5, the V gene TRBV5-4; 9 bases are a match to TRBD1. Per the germline V gene, CDR1 is SGHNT and CDR2 is YYREEE (reference sequence). Trimming removed 6 bases from V and 4 bases from J; junction bases left unmatched: 19. The CDR3 has 18 amino acids. The CDR3 DNA sequence: TGTGCCAGCACCTGGGGGACAGGGTTGATGGTTAGCTTAGAGACCCAGTACTTC. Encoded protein: CASTWGTGLMVSLETQYF.

This clonotype appeared a few times. The J gene is TRBJ2-7, the V gene TRBV7-8; D possibly corresponds to TRBD1 (5 bases). The CDR3 totals 14 residues. The germline gives CDR1 SGHVS, CDR2 FQNEAQ. The V end was cut by 5 bases, the J end by 4 bases, with 15 bases between. CDR3 nucleotide sequence: TGTGCCAGCAGCCACCAAGGGGTCCCTTACGAGCAGTACTTC. The encoded protein is CASSHQGVPYEQYF.

The genes are TRBV28 and TRBJ2-1, with a possible D match to TRBD1 (7 bases). The CDR3 extends over 17 amino acids. Trimming took off 1 base at V and 0 bases at J, with 13 bases between the two ends. Germline lookup yields CDR1 MDHEN and CDR2 SYDVKM. The CDR3 region has the DNA TGTGCCAGCAGTTTATCCAGGGGGGCTTTCTCCTACAATGAGCAGTTCTTC. Its protein is CASSLSRGAFSYNEQFF. Drawing the rest from reference TRBV28 and TRBJ2-1, the complete variable domain is DVKVTQSSRYLVKRTGEKVFLECVQDMDHENMFWYRQDPGLGLRLIYFSYDVKMKEKGDIPEGYSVSREKKERFSLILESASTNQTSMYLCASSLSRGAFSYNEQFFGPGTRLTVL.

Worth noting for this clonotype: A much bigger clone sits one base away, suggesting this may be a read error. The chain is built from TRBV12-3 or TRBV12-4 and TRBJ2-7; the D is unclear. The assigned J gene may be wrong: the sequence end matches TRBJ2-1 better. The CDR3 has 13 amino acids. The DNA of the CDR3 is TGTGCCAGCAGTTCCCCTACCCTCTACGAGCAGTTCTTC. Translating gives CASSSPTLYEQFF.

V is TRBV5-1 and J is TRBJ2-5, with a possible D match to TRBD2 (5 bases). CDR1 and CDR2 (germline): SGHRS, YFSETQ. Trimming took off 2 bases at V and 7 bases at J, with 12 bases between the two ends. There are 13 residues in the CDR3. CDR3 sequence: CASSFHDGGTQYF. CDR3 sequence (DNA): TGCGCCAGCAGCTTCCATGATGGAGGGACCCAGTACTTC.

This clonotype was recorded a few times. The rearrangement links TRBV12-3 or TRBV12-4 to TRBJ1-1; possibly TRBD1 for D (5 bases). V was trimmed by 3 bases and J by 5 bases, leaving 13 bases between them. This CDR3 has 14 amino acids. Written as DNA, the CDR3 is TGTGCCAGCAGTTTGGGAGGGGCGAGGACTGAAGCTTTCTTT. Its translation is CASSLGGARTEAFF.

The chain combines TRBV7-2 with TRBJ2-2; 7 bases map to TRBD2. CDR1 and CDR2 (germline): SGHTA, FQGNSA. The V segment lost 4 bases and the J segment 3 bases; nucleotides outside the gene matches: 8. The CDR3 consists of 16 residues. The CDR3 DNA reads as TGTGCCAGCAGCTACGGGACTATACTCGACACCGGGGAGCTGTTTTTT. Amino acids: CASSYGTILDTGELFF. The variable domain in full, completed from reference TRBV7-2 and TRBJ2-2, reads GAGVSQSPSNKVTEKGKDVELRCDPISGHTALYWYRQSLGQGLEFLIYFQGNSAPDKSGLPSDRFSAERTGGSVSTLTIQRTQQEDSAVYLCASSYGTILDTGELFFGEGSRLTVL.

This clonotype was counted ten times or more. The J gene is TRBJ1-1, the V gene TRBV5-1, with D unresolved. CDR1 SGHRS and CDR2 YFSETQ come from the germline V gene. This CDR3 has 13 residues. The V end lost 3 bases, the J end lost 1 base, and 7 bases lay between the germline ends. CDR3 sequence reads: CASSSYRNTEAFF. The CDR3 nucleotides are TGCGCCAGCAGCTCGTACAGGAACACTGAAGCTTTCTTT.

The CDR3: CASSQGTGEIYEQYF. The CDR3 DNA reads as TGCGCCAGCAGCCAAGGGACAGGAGAAATCTACGAGCAGTACTTC. The chain joins TRBV4-1 to TRBJ2-7, with TRBD1 matching 7 bases. The CDR3 consists of 15 residues. With 1 base clipped from V and 3 bases from J, the junction kept 6 bases outside the gene matches. The germline gives CDR1 MGHRA, CDR2 YSYEKL.

This clonotype was detected many times. This rearrangement joins TRBV29-1 to TRBJ2-1; a weak D match, TRBD2 (5 bases). Germline lookup yields CDR1 SQVTM and CDR2 ANQGSEA. The CDR3 length is 15 residues. Between the trimmed V and J ends, which lost 2 bases and 3 bases, there was a span of 14 bases. CDR3 region: CSVELAGQLYNEQFF. CDR3 bases: TGCAGCGTTGAACTAGCCGGCCAGCTCTACAATGAGCAGTTCTTC.

There are a few counts of this clonotype. The chain combines TRBV4-3 with TRBJ2-2, with a possible D match to TRBD1 (6 bases). The germline V and J ends were trimmed by 0 bases and 7 bases, with 21 bases remaining between them. This CDR3 is built from 18 residues. The V gene's germline CDR1 is LGHNA and CDR2 YSLEER. CDR3: CASSQEPGRGTKHGELFF. DNA of the CDR3: TGCGCCAGCAGCCAAGAACCGGGCAGGGGTACCAAGCACGGGGAGCTGTTTTTT.

This clonotype was seen a few times. The CDR3 DNA follows: TGTGCCAGCAGCCCACCGGGACTAGCGGGATACCAAGAGACCCAGTACTTC. Residues: CASSPPGLAGYQETQYF. The chain combines TRBV6-2 or TRBV6-3 with TRBJ2-5; TRBD2 matches 13 bases. The germline CDR1 and CDR2 sequences are MNHEY and SVGEGT. Germline trimming cut 6 bases from V and 0 bases from J; bases unmatched to any gene: 7. There are 17 residues in the CDR3.